The next 23 T cell receptor beta chains were all read from a single sample in a study of shared clonotypes between healthy human individuals. Some clones are missing from TCRdb's copy, which holds only in-frame ones; the method was immunoSEQ multiplex PCR. The table shows millions of clones, with approximately 95% occurring only once. The naive CD8 population came from CD45RO-negative cells selected for CCR7, without terminally differentiated effector memory CD45RA+ cells. Sequenced input: naive CD8+ T cells sorted from blood. These receptors were taken from a man younger than 35 in good health.

The CDR3 DNA is TGCGCCAGCAGCTTGGCCCGGGACATCAAAGAGACCCAGTACTTC. This sequence encodes CASSLARDIKETQYF. The chain links TRBV5-1 to TRBJ2-5, with D perhaps TRBD1 (6 bases). This CDR3 region has 15 residues. Trimming removed 0 bases from V and 3 bases from J, with 12 bases in between. Germline-derived CDR1 and CDR2 are SGHRS and YFSETQ.

Concerning this clone: The same CDR3 arises from other DNA sequences in this sample as well. The CDR3 DNA reads as TGTGCCAGCAGCTTTCCCAGCACCTACGAGCAGTACTTC. Its protein is CASSFPSTYEQYF. The gene calls are TRBV7-9 and TRBJ2-7, with D unclear. Germline V CDR1 and CDR2: SEHNR, FQNEAQ (reference sequence). V dropped 3 bases and J dropped 2 bases, with 8 bases sitting between them. CDR3 size: 13 residues.

This chain uses TRBV2 with TRBJ2-4; 9 bases line up with TRBD1. CDR1 and CDR2 (germline): SNHLY, FYNNEI. The CDR3 consists of 17 residues. V lost 2 bases to trimming and J lost 2 bases; unmatched junction nucleotides: 7. The CDR3 loop reads CASSELSGTGTKNIQYF. CDR3 DNA: TGTGCCAGCAGTGAATTATCTGGGACAGGGACCAAAAACATTCAGTACTTC. Together with reference TRBV2 and TRBJ2-4, the CDR3 gives the full variable domain: EPEVTQTPSHQVTQMGQEVILRCVPISNHLYFYWYRQILGQKVEFLVSFYNNEISEKSEIFDDQFSVERPDGSNFTLKIRSTKLEDSAMYFCASSELSGTGTKNIQYFGAGTRLSVL.

This rearrangement joins TRBV4-1 to TRBJ2-7; tentatively, D is TRBD1 (6 bases). Trimming took off 6 bases at V and 5 bases at J, with 14 bases between the two ends. The germline gives CDR1 MGHRA, CDR2 YSYEKL. The length of the CDR3 is 13 residues. The CDR3 nucleotides are TGCGCCAGCAGTGTCAGGGGATACGACGAGCAGTACTTC. This gives the protein CASSVRGYDEQYF.

V is TRBV27 and J is TRBJ2-1, with D perhaps matching TRBD1 (6 bases). V lost 7 bases to trimming and J lost 2 bases, with 12 bases between them. Germline CDR1 is MNHEY and CDR2 is SMNVEV (reference sequence). The CDR3 is 14 amino acids. This CDR3 is CASKVTGPYNEQFF. In DNA, the CDR3 is TGTGCCAGCAAAGTGACAGGCCCCTACAATGAGCAGTTCTTC.

This chain links TRBV5-6 with TRBJ2-7; 12 nucleotides match TRBD2. The CDR3 is 15 residues long. V was clipped by 5 bases and J by 4 bases; unmatched bases: 7. Germline V lookup: CDR1 SGHDT, CDR2 YYEEEE. The CDR3 DNA reads as TGTGCCAGCAGACGTGGACTAGCGGGACCTTACGAGCAGTACTTC. It yields the protein CASRRGLAGPYEQYF.

In the case of this clone: The same CDR3 arises from other DNA sequences in this sample as well. V and J are TRBV27 and TRBJ2-2; D ambiguous. V was clipped by 4 bases and J by 4 bases, with 7 bases between them. This CDR3 region has 13 residues. From germline, CDR1 is MNHEY and CDR2 SMNVEV (reference sequence). The CDR3 is CASSSGSTGELFF. CDR3 bases: TGTGCCAGCAGTTCCGGTTCCACCGGGGAGCTGTTTTTT.

As concerns this clone: The junction differs from germline at one of its ends, possibly a read error. CDR3 residues: CASSPSAVGSNEQYF. In DNA form, the CDR3 reads TGTGCCAGCAGCCCCTCAGCGGTCGGCTCCAACGAGCAGTACTTC. The chain is built from TRBV6-6 and TRBJ2-7; the D gene is possibly TRBD2 (5 bases). Germline assignment: CDR1 MNHNY and CDR2 SVGAGI (reference sequence). The CDR3 consists of 15 residues.

V gene TRBV19 combines with J gene TRBJ2-7, with 9 nucleotides matching TRBD2. The CDR3 is 13 residues long. With V trimmed by 6 bases and J by 4 bases, 4 bases remained unmatched. The germline V gene encodes CDR1 LNHDA and CDR2 SQIVND (reference sequence). As DNA, the CDR3 is TGTGCCAGTAGCGCGGGGGGGCTGTACGAGCAGTACTTC. Its translation is CASSAGGLYEQYF.

V is TRBV5-4 and J is TRBJ2-2; possible D gene TRBD1, 7 bases. The germline V and J ends were trimmed by 4 bases and 3 bases, with 10 bases remaining between them. From germline, CDR1 is SGHNT and CDR2 YYREEE (reference sequence). CDR3 length equals 14 residues. In DNA form, the CDR3 reads TGTGCCAGCAGCGTCAGGGGGGACACCGGGGAGCTGTTTTTT. Translated: CASSVRGDTGELFF.

This chain links TRBV4-1 with TRBJ1-5; 10 nucleotides align to TRBD1. The CDR3 is made up of 17 amino acids. Germline V gives CDR1 MGHRA, CDR2 YSYEKL. V dropped 0 bases and J dropped 3; count of bases not matched to a gene: 5. CDR3 protein: CASSQEGTGVYNQPQHF. CDR3 sequence (DNA): TGCGCCAGCAGCCAAGAAGGGACAGGGGTATACAATCAGCCCCAGCATTTT.

As regards this clone: The junction departs from germline at one end; a sequencing error may be responsible. J is TRBJ1-1 and V is TRBV7-9; a weak D match, TRBD1 (5 bases). CDR3 length: 12 residues. Looked up from germline, CDR1 is SEHNR and CDR2 is FQNEAQ (reference sequence). This CDR3 reads CASSQGEPKLSF. CDR3 DNA sequence: TGTGCCAGCAGCCAGGGAGAGCCGAAGCTTTCCTTT. The full variable domain, rest sourced from reference TRBV7-9 and TRBJ1-1, is DTGVSQNPRHKITKRGQNVTFRCDPISEHNRLYWYRQTLGQGPEFLTYFQNEAQLEKSRLLSDRFSAERPKGSFSTLEIQRTEQGDSAMYLCASSQGEPKLSFGQGTRLTVV.

The chain is built from TRBV6-6 and TRBJ2-5; D possibly corresponds to TRBD1 (6 bases). The CDR3 is 15 residues long. V was trimmed by 4 bases and J by 5 bases, leaving 17 bases between them. The germline CDR1 and CDR2 sequences are MNHNY and SVGAGI (reference sequence). CDR3 coding DNA: TGTGCCAGCAGTTTCCCTGAGGGGGACCTGGAGACCCAGTACTTC. Translating gives CASSFPEGDLETQYF.

J is TRBJ2-1 and V is TRBV4-2; a possible D gene is TRBD1 (6 bases). V was clipped by 0 bases and J by 7 bases, with 19 bases between them. The CDR3 is 17 amino acids. Per germline, CDR1 LGHNA and CDR2 YNFKEQ. The CDR3 reads CASSQDQLGAEGNEQFF. As DNA, the CDR3 is TGTGCCAGCAGCCAAGATCAGTTGGGGGCAGAAGGTAATGAGCAGTTCTTC.

J is TRBJ2-2 and V is TRBV29-1; D not resolved. The V end lost 5 bases, the J end lost 1 base, and 5 bases lay between the germline ends. CDR1 is SQVTM, CDR2 ANQGSEA, per germline. This CDR3 is 12 amino acids long. The CDR3 DNA is TGCAGCGTTCCGGGGAACACCGGGGAGCTGTTTTTT. It specifies CSVPGNTGELFF.

There are many counts of this clone. The same CDR3 also results from other DNA sequences found in this sample. The chain is built from TRBV29-1 and TRBJ1-1; the match to TRBD1 covers 8 bases. The J segment lost 1 base and the V segment lost 7 bases, leaving 2 bases of the junction unmatched. Germline CDR1 reads SQVTM; CDR2 reads ANQGSEA. This CDR3 has 12 amino acids. This CDR3 reads CSGGTGNTEAFF. In DNA form, the CDR3 reads TGCAGCGGAGGGACAGGGAACACTGAAGCTTTCTTT.

The J gene is TRBJ1-4, the V gene TRBV10-3, with TRBD1 matching over 11 bases. CDR3 length: 17 amino acids. The J segment lost 6 bases and the V segment lost 3 bases, leaving 9 bases of the junction unmatched. From germline, CDR1 is ENHRY and CDR2 SYGVKD. The CDR3 here is CAISDRDRGSVDEKLFF. CDR3 in DNA: TGTGCCATCAGTGATCGGGACAGGGGGAGTGTGGATGAAAAACTGTTTTTT.

On this clone: Additional DNA sequences in this sample encode the identical CDR3. The chain has TRBV7-9 and TRBJ1-1; weak D call: TRBD1 (5 bases). CDR1 is SEHNR and CDR2 is FQNEAQ in the germline V gene (reference sequence). CDR3 size: 12 residues. The V and J ends lost 8 bases and 5 bases respectively, with 12 bases between them. The CDR3, as DNA: TGTGCCAGCTCCCCGGGGGGAACTGAAGCTTTCTTT. As protein: CASSPGGTEAFF.

This sequence joins TRBV7-6 and TRBJ2-7; D is uncertain. Deletions cut 2 bases from V and 4 bases from J, with 12 bases between. The length of the CDR3 is 14 residues. CDR1 and CDR2 from the germline V gene are SGHVS and FNYEAQ. The CDR3 DNA reads TGTGCCAGCAGCTTACTACACGAATCATACGAGCAGTACTTC. This gives the protein CASSLLHESYEQYF. Full variable domain (missing parts from reference TRBV7-6 and TRBJ2-7): GAGVSQSPRYKVTKRGQDVALRCDPISGHVSLYWYRQALGQGPEFLTYFNYEAQQDKSGLPNDRFSAERPEGSISTLTIQRTEQRDSAMYRCASSLLHESYEQYFGPGTRLTVT.

This clone was detected once. The V and J genes are TRBV10-3 and TRBJ2-1, with 7 bases aligning to TRBD1. The CDR3 is 15 residues long. V was clipped by 4 bases and J by 2 bases; unmatched bases: 5. Looked up from germline, CDR1 is ENHRY and CDR2 is SYGVKD. This chain's CDR3 is CAISVDRVPYNEQFF. Written as DNA, the CDR3 is TGTGCCATCAGTGTCGACAGGGTCCCCTACAATGAGCAGTTCTTC.

This clone was counted only a few times. The same CDR3 can be traced to other DNA sequences in this sample. This chain uses TRBV10-1 with TRBJ1-1; D call uncertain. Germline V lookup: CDR1 WNHNN, CDR2 SYGVQD (reference sequence). The V and J ends lost 3 bases and 5 bases respectively, with 7 bases between them. This CDR3 has 12 amino acids. The CDR3 bases are TGCGCCAGCAGTGATTGGGATACTGAAGCTTTCTTT. It codes for CASSDWDTEAFF.

V usage is TRBV5-4 and J usage is TRBJ2-1, with 7 positions matching TRBD1. This CDR3 is built from 12 residues. Germline trimming cut 4 bases from V and 9 bases from J; bases unmatched to any gene: 4. CDR1 is SGHNT, CDR2 YYREEE, per germline (reference sequence). The chain's CDR3 is CASSPEGAEQFF. Written as DNA, the CDR3 is TGTGCCAGCAGCCCAGAGGGGGCTGAGCAGTTCTTC.

The chain is built from TRBV5-4 and TRBJ2-1, with unresolved D. CDR1 and CDR2 from the germline V gene are SGHNT and YYREEE (reference sequence). CDR3 length: 15 residues. V dropped 0 bases and J dropped 3 bases, with 10 bases sitting between them. The CDR3: CASSLELVGYNEQFF. CDR3 DNA: TGTGCCAGCAGCTTGGAGCTAGTAGGCTACAATGAGCAGTTCTTC.